Below, one T cell receptor (beta chain) is given with its context. What it recognizes is unknown. Unexposed donor CD4+ T cells date from 2011-2018, before the COVID-19 pandemic. Isolation of CD4+ T cells took place after around 11 days in culture. Testing used SARS-CoV-2 S/N and four cold-coronavirus spikes on unexposed-donor CD4+ T cells, cells permitting. Method: immunoSEQ multiplex PCR; TCRdb's copy keeps in-frame clones and lacks some. The profile covers about 21,000 clones, with approximately 84% appearing a single time and around 17% taken by the ten largest. The data stem from a study of CD4 T cells in relation to SARS-CoV-2 and coronaviruses. Study information: No peptide or an HIV-1 Nef peptide pool served as negative control. Crossreactive spike epitopes shared across donors were mapped to their HLA restriction.

The CDR3 spans 13 residues. The V end lost 6 bases, the J end lost 3 bases, and 9 bases lay between the germline ends. Germline V gene lookup returns CDR1 LNHDA and CDR2 SQIVND (reference sequence). Points from the study as a whole: This crossreactivity analysis covered spike protein alone, no other viral proteins.

Source material: CD4+ T cells from PBMCs, cultured in vitro. This receptor was identified in a human donor in good health. This chain joins TRBV19 and TRBJ2-1; a weak D match, TRBD1 (5 bases). CDR3 amino acids: CASRAGLYNEQFF. Written as DNA, the CDR3 is TGTGCCAGTAGAGCAGGGCTCTACAATGAGCAGTTCTTC.